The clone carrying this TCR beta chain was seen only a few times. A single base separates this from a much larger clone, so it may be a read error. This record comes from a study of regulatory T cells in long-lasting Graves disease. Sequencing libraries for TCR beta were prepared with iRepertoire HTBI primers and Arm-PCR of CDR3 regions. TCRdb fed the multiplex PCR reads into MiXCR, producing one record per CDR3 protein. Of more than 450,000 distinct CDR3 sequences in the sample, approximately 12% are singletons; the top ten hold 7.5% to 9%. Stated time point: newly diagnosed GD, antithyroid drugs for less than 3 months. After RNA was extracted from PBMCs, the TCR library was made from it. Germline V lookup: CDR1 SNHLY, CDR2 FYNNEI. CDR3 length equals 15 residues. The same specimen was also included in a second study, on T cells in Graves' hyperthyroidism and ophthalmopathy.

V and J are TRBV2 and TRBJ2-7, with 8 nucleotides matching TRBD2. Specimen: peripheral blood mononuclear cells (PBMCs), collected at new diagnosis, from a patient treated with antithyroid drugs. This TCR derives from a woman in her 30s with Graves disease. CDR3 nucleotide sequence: TGTGTCAGCAGTGTATCACTAGCGGTATCCTATGAGCAGTACTTC. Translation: CVSSVSLAVSYEQYF.